These T cell receptor beta chains were read from a single sample in a study of T cell responses to AZD1222 COVID-19 vaccine. Generated by immunoSEQ multiplex PCR, the TCRdb table keeps only in-frame clones and is missing some. Among 120,000 or so clones listed, 87% were seen once. This specimen consisted of peripheral blood, obtained on day 0 of AZD1222 vaccination. The receptor source for this set is an adult in good health. The CDR3 runs from the conserved cysteine through the conserved F or W. D genes are given only for firm matches. For some rows the clone size is stated as once, few or many, or as a class when expanded; others skip it.

. . TRBJ1-2 TRBV27 13 CASSLGRGYGYTF TGTGCCAGCAGTTTGGGCAGAGGCTATGGCTACACCTTC
. . TRBJ1-1 TRBV7-9 14 CASSPLISMEEAFF TGTGCCAGCAGCCCCTTAATCTCCATGGAGGAAGCTTTCTTT
. . TRBJ1-6 TRBV4-3 15 CASSQGGGSNSPLHF TGCGCCAGCAGCCAAGGAGGTGGCAGTAATTCACCCCTCCACTTT
few . TRBJ1-2 TRBV4-1 18 CASSPSFSRAGSNYGYTF TGCGCCAGCAGCCCCTCCTTCTCGAGGGCCGGTTCTAACTATGGCTACACCTTC
once . TRBJ1-1 TRBV7-9 13 CASSLLGSTEAFF TGTGCCAGCAGCTTATTAGGGAGTACTGAAGCTTTCTTT
. . TRBJ2-3 TRBV7-3 16 CASSFAGAWGRDTQYF TGTGCCAGCAGCTTCGCTGGGGCTTGGGGTAGGGATACGCAGTATTTT
. . TRBJ1-2 TRBV14 15 CASSQTEGGGDGYTF TGTGCCAGCAGCCAAACCGAGGGGGGAGGAGATGGCTACACCTTC
. TRBD1 TRBJ2-3 TRBV7-3 17 CASSLGSGTGGTDTQYF TGTGCCAGCAGCTTAGGTTCCGGGACAGGCGGAACAGATACGCAGTATTTT
. TRBD2 TRBJ2-1 TRBV5-1 14 CASSPGGSYNEQFF TGCGCCAGCAGCCCGGGGGGAAGCTACAATGAGCAGTTCTTC
. . TRBJ2-3 TRBV11-3 13 CASSSLFSDTQYF TGTGCCAGCAGCTCCTTGTTTTCAGATACGCAGTATTTT
. TRBD1 TRBJ1-6 TRBV3-1/TRBV3-2 17 CASSQVSGGGFYSPLHF TGTGCCAGCAGCCAAGTGTCAGGGGGCGGGTTTTATTCACCCCTCCACTTT
. TRBD1 TRBJ2-2 TRBV19 17 CASSIQNRGGLGGELFF TGTGCCAGTAGTATACAAAACAGGGGCGGTCTAGGCGGGGAGCTGTTTTTT
once TRBD2 TRBJ2-3 TRBV28 20 CASSFQYGLAGGRGTDTQYF TGTGCCAGCAGTTTTCAGTATGGACTAGCGGGGGGACGCGGCACAGATACGCAGTATTTT
. TRBD1 TRBJ2-7 TRBV6-5 16 CASSYRTGGGSYEQYF TGTGCCAGCAGTTACCGGACAGGGGGGGGCTCCTACGAGCAGTACTTC
. . TRBJ2-7 TRBV2 13 CASSGGQPYEQYF TGTGCCAGCAGTGGTGGACAACCCTACGAGCAGTACTTC
. TRBD2 TRBJ2-5 TRBV28 19 CASSLGLAGGQGQVETQYF TGTGCCAGCAGTTTGGGACTAGCGGGGGGCCAAGGGCAGGTGGAGACCCAGTACTTC
. . TRBJ1-6 TRBV19 17 CASSILQGPTFNSPLHF TGTGCCAGTAGTATTCTTCAGGGACCGACTTTTAATTCACCCCTCCACTTT
. . TRBJ1-3 TRBV19 14 CASSNRDLWNTIYF TGTGCCAGTAGTAACCGGGACCTCTGGAACACCATATATTTT
. . TRBJ2-6 TRBV30 15 CAWSDGSSGANVLTF TGTGCCTGGAGCGACGGGAGCTCTGGGGCCAACGTCCTGACTTTC
. . TRBJ2-7 TRBV5-1 14 CASSLSQSSYEQYF TGCGCCAGCAGCTTATCTCAGAGCTCCTACGAGCAGTACTTC
. TRBD2 TRBJ2-5 TRBV6-5 14 CASGSAGGKETQYF TGTGCCAGCGGTTCCGCGGGGGGGAAAGAGACCCAGTACTTC
. . TRBJ2-7 TRBV5-4 13 CASTSVGEPRWYF TGTGCCAGCACCTCAGTTGGGGAGCCTAGATGGTACTTC
once . TRBJ2-5 TRBV5-5 13 CASSWRGRETQYF TGTGCCAGCAGCTGGAGGGGACGGGAGACCCAGTACTTC
. TRBD1 TRBJ1-2 TRBV5-5 12 CASSLGQGGYTF TGTGCCAGCAGCTTGGGACAGGGAGGCTACACCTTC
. TRBD1 TRBJ1-2 TRBV18 16 CASSPFQGQDAYGYTF TGTGCCAGCTCACCTTTCCAGGGACAGGATGCCTATGGCTACACCTTC
once . TRBJ1-5 TRBV7-9 12 CAWGVQDQPQHF TGTGCCTGGGGGGTTCAGGATCAGCCCCAGCATTTT
. . TRBJ1-1 TRBV5-1 15 CASSLSSNILGEAFF TGCGCCAGCAGCTTGTCGTCAAACATCTTGGGTGAAGCTTTCTTT
. . TRBJ1-5 TRBV28 14 CASSPSTALGPQHF TGTGCCAGCAGTCCCTCGACAGCGTTGGGGCCCCAGCATTTT
. . TRBJ1-1 TRBV5-1 14 CASSLGTPDTEAFF TGCGCCAGCAGCTTGGGGACACCCGACACTGAAGCTTTCTTT
. . TRBJ1-3 TRBV6-5 13 CASRTPVGNTIYF TGTGCCAGCAGGACACCGGTTGGAAACACCATATATTTT
. . TRBJ2-5 TRBV12-3/TRBV12-4 13 CASSQGSKETQYF TGTGCCAGCAGCCAAGGGAGCAAAGAGACCCAGTACTTC
. . TRBJ1-3 TRBV28 13 CASSLGQGNTIYF TGTGCCAGCAGTTTGGGGCAGGGGAACACCATATATTTT
. TRBD2 TRBJ2-5 TRBV6-7 17 CASSYVGLAGTPETQYF TGTGCCAGCAGTTACGTGGGACTAGCGGGGACCCCAGAGACCCAGTACTTC
. . TRBJ1-4 TRBV5-1 15 CASSRGGAGNEKLFF TGCGCCAGCAGCCGCGGGGGCGCCGGAAATGAAAAACTGTTTTTT
. . TRBJ2-7 TRBV18 15 CASSPGRPQEYEQYF TGTGCCAGCTCACCGGGGCGGCCGCAAGAGTACGAGCAGTACTTC
once . TRBJ2-1 TRBV6-4 14 CASSLTGTNNEQFF TGTGCCAGCAGCTTGACCGGGACAAACAATGAGCAGTTCTTC
. . TRBJ2-2 TRBV12-3/TRBV12-4 12 CASLDSPGELFF TGTGCCAGCTTGGACAGCCCCGGGGAGCTGTTTTTT
. TRBD1 TRBJ1-5 TRBV4-2 14 CASSPGQSNQPQHF TGTGCCAGCAGCCCGGGACAGAGCAATCAGCCCCAGCATTTT
. . TRBJ1-1 TRBV28 15 CASSPPGVMNTEAFF TGTGCCAGCAGTCCGCCCGGGGTCATGAACACTGAAGCTTTCTTT
. . TRBJ2-6 TRBV7-9 16 CASSLGRVSGANVLTF TGTGCCAGCAGCTTGGGCAGAGTCTCTGGGGCCAACGTCCTGACTTTC
. . TRBJ1-4 TRBV7-2 12 CASSLWQEQLFF TGTGCCAGCAGCTTATGGCAGGAGCAACTGTTTTTT
. TRBD2 TRBJ2-5 TRBV7-3 15 CASSRLALDRETQYF TGTGCCAGCAGTCGACTAGCGCTAGACAGGGAGACCCAGTACTTC
once TRBD1 TRBJ1-5 TRBV15 14 CATSRGITGGAQHF TGTGCCACCAGCAGAGGTATTACAGGGGGCGCCCAGCATTTT
. . TRBJ2-7 TRBV6-5 14 CASSPNTNSYEQYF TGTGCCAGCAGTCCAAACACCAACTCCTACGAGCAGTACTTC
. TRBD2 TRBJ2-3 TRBV3-1/TRBV3-2 14 CASSQRGGIDTQYF TGTGCCAGCAGCCAACGGGGGGGGATAGATACGCAGTATTTT
. . TRBJ1-2 TRBV12-3/TRBV12-4 13 CASSLPADYGYTF TGTGCCAGCAGTTTACCTGCGGACTATGGCTACACCTTC
. . TRBJ1-1 TRBV14 13 CASSQTEMTEAFF TGTGCCAGCAGCCAAACAGAAATGACTGAAGCTTTCTTT
. . TRBJ2-1 TRBV2 17 CASSPLSGLTLYDEQFF TGTGCCAGCAGTCCCCTAAGTGGGCTCACCTTATACGATGAGCAGTTCTTC
once . TRBJ1-3 TRBV9 15 CASSVRWGSGNTIYF TGTGCCAGCAGCGTCAGGTGGGGCTCTGGAAACACCATATATTTT
. TRBD1 TRBJ1-5 TRBV19 14 CASSLENRGQPQHF TGTGCCAGTAGTCTGGAGAACAGGGGTCAGCCCCAGCATTTT
. . TRBJ2-1 TRBV7-3 14 CASSLGLAGDEQFF TGTGCCAGCAGCTTAGGGCTAGCCGGGGATGAGCAGTTCTTC
once . TRBJ1-4 TRBV5-4 14 CASSLGQSREKLFF TGTGCCAGCAGCTTGGGACAGAGTCGTGAAAAACTGTTTTTT
once . TRBJ2-2 TRBV7-3 14 CASSRAEFSGELFF TGTGCCAGCAGCCGAGCCGAGTTCTCCGGGGAGCTGTTTTTT
. TRBD1 TRBJ2-7 TRBV4-3 16 CASSHVPGQGDYEQYF TGCGCCAGCAGCCACGTCCCGGGACAGGGGGACTACGAGCAGTACTTC
. . TRBJ1-6 TRBV7-9 15 CASSLGSSYNSPLHF TGTGCCAGCAGCTTAGGGAGTTCTTATAATTCACCCCTCCACTTT